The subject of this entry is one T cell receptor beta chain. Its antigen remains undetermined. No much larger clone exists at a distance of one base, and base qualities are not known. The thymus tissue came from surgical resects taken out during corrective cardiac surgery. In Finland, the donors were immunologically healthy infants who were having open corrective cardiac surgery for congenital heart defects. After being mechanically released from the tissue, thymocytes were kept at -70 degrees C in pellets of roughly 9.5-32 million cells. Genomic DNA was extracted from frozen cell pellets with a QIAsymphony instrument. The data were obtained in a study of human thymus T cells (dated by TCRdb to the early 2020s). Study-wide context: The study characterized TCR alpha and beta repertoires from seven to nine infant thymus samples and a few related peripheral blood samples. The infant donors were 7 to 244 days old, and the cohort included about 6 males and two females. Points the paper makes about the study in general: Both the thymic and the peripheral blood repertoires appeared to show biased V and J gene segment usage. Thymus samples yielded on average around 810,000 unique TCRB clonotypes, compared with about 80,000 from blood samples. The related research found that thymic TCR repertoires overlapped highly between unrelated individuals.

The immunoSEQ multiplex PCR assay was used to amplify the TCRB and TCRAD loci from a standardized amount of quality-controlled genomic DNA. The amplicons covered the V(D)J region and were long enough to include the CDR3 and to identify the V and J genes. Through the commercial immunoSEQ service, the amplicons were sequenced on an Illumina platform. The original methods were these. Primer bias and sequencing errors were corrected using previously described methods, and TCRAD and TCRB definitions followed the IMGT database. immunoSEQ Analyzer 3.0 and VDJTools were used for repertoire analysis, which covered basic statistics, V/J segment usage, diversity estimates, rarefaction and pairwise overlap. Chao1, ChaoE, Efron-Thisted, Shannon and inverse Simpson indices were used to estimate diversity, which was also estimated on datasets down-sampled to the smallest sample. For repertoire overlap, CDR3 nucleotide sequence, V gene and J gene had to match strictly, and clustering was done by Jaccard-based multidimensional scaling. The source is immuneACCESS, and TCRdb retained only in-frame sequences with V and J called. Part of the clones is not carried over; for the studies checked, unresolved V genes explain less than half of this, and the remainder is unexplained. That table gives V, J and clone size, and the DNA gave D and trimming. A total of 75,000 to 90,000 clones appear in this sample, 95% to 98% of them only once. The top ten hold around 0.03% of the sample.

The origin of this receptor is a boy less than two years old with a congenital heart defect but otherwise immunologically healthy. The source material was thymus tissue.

The nucleotide sequence is given as TGTGCCAGTAGTTCCCGGACAGAAGTCAATGAAAAACTGTTTTTT. Translated, this gives CASSSRTEVNEKLFF. The chain joins TRBV19 to TRBJ1-4; D gene: possibly TRBD1, on 6 matching bases. From a lookup of the germline V gene (reference sequence), CDR1 and CDR2 are LNHDA and SQIVND. The CDR3 starts with the cysteine, ends with the phenylalanine, and has 15 residues. Solely the CDR3 DNA is kept, with 45 bases framed from the first base. V and J are truncated by 5 bases and 5 bases respectively, leaving an intervening sequence of 15 bases.